This T cell receptor (beta chain) was retrieved from a study of T cell responses to AZD1222 COVID-19 vaccine. This CDR3 has 13 amino acids. Germline lookup yields CDR1 LNHDA and CDR2 SQIVND (reference sequence). The junction had 7 bases not matched to a gene; V was cut back by 9 bases and J by 5 bases. Some clones are missing from TCRdb's copy, which holds only in-frame ones; the method was immunoSEQ multiplex PCR. The sample has around 88,000 clones; roughly 86% are singletons. Source: peripheral blood, taken on day 0 of AZD1222 vaccination. V is TRBV19 and J is TRBJ1-5; 7 bases are a match to TRBD1. The sequence derives from an adult in good health. The CDR3: CASRQGLDQPQHF. In DNA, the CDR3 is TGTGCCAGCCGACAGGGCTTGGATCAGCCCCAGCATTTT.